This entry lists 5 T cell receptor beta chains sequenced from one sample in a study of T cell responses to AZD1222 COVID-19 vaccine. The data were produced by immunoSEQ multiplex PCR, yet TCRdb's version contains in-frame clones alone and is incomplete. Of under 200,000 clones listed, roughly 92% are singletons. The specimen comprised peripheral blood, sampled on day 0 of AZD1222 vaccination. The source is an adult in good health.

V and J are TRBV18 and TRBJ2-1; 7 positions match TRBD1. This CDR3 comprises 16 residues. Looked up from germline, CDR1 is KGHSH and CDR2 is LQKENI. V lost 2 bases to trimming and J lost 5 bases; unmatched junction nucleotides: 9. In nucleotides, the CDR3 is TGTGCCAGCTCACCAATTTACAGGGGCAGTGACAATGAGCAGTTCTTC. It is translated as CASSPIYRGSDNEQFF.

The chain recombines TRBV6-5 with TRBJ1-1; tentative D call: TRBD1 (6 bases). This CDR3 contains 14 residues. Trimming pared 4 bases from V and 4 bases from J, leaving 13 bases between. Germline V gives CDR1 MNHEY, CDR2 SVGAGI. CDR3 in DNA: TGTGCCAGCAGTTTCGGGGGGCTGGGCACTGAAGCTTTCTTT. This sequence encodes CASSFGGLGTEAFF.

This clone was counted only a few times. This rearrangement joins TRBV5-5 to TRBJ1-5, with D possibly matching TRBD1 (5 bases). The CDR3 has 16 amino acids. The germline CDR1 and CDR2 sequences are SGHKS and YYEKEE (reference sequence). Between the trimmed V and J ends, which lost 0 bases and 0 bases, there was a span of 10 bases. CDR3 sequence reads: CASSLAGDVSNQPQHF. CDR3 DNA sequence: TGTGCCAGCAGCTTGGCCGGGGACGTTAGCAATCAGCCCCAGCATTTT.

The table lists this clone with a count of one. The chain combines TRBV3-1 (or the pseudogene TRBV3-2) with TRBJ2-1, with D tentatively TRBD1 or TRBD2 (6 bases each). Germline assignment: CDR1 LGHDT and CDR2 YNNKEL (reference sequence). The CDR3 has 12 residues. V gave up 8 bases and J gave up 12 bases, with 17 bases separating them. The CDR3 is CASEGGSRMQFF. CDR3 nucleotide sequence: TGTGCCAGCGAGGGGGGCTCGAGGATGCAGTTCTTC.

The chain combines TRBV28 with TRBJ2-7; TRBD1 aligns across 8 bases. CDR3 length: 16 residues. CDR1 and CDR2 (germline): MDHEN, SYDVKM. V trimming: 3 bases; J trimming: 0 bases; junction bases outside the gene matches: 7. CDR3: CASSLGEGQDSYEQYF. The CDR3, as DNA: TGTGCCAGCAGTTTGGGCGAGGGACAGGACTCCTACGAGCAGTACTTC.